This T cell receptor beta chain was sequenced in a study of blood T cell repertoires in COVID-19. The repertoire was sequenced with immunoSEQ multiplex PCR; TCRdb's copy has only in-frame clones and lacks some. In the table there are 160,000 or so clones, approximately 91% of which are singletons. Trimming removed 0 bases from V and 7 bases from J, with 11 bases in between. Germline V gene data show CDR1 as SGHNT and CDR2 as YYREEE (reference sequence). The CDR3 is 15 residues long. The V and J genes are TRBV5-4 and TRBJ1-6; TRBD1 might be the D (5 bases). The TCR comes from a woman in her seventies with acute or convalescent COVID-19. The sequencing input was peripheral blood. The CDR3 loop reads CASSLEEGRNSPLHF. The CDR3 nucleotides are TGTGCCAGCAGCTTGGAGGAGGGGCGGAATTCACCCCTCCACTTT. Drawing the rest from reference TRBV5-4 and TRBJ1-6, the complete variable domain is ETGVTQSPTHLIKTRGQQVTLRCSSQSGHNTVSWYQQALGQGPQFIFQYYREEENGRGNFPPRFSGLQFPNYSSELNVNALELDDSALYLCASSLEEGRNSPLHFGNGTRLTVT.